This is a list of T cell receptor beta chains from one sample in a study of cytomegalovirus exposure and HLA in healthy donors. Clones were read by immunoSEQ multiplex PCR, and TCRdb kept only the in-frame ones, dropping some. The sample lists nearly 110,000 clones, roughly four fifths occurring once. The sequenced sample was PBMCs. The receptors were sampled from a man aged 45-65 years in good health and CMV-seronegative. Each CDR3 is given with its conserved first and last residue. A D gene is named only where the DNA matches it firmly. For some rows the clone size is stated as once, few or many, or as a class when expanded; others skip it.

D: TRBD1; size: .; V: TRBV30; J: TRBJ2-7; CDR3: CAWRDGDRGRYEQYF; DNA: TGTGCCTGGAGGGATGGGGACAGGGGTCGCTACGAGCAGTACTTC
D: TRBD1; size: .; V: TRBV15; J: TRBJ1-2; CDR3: CATSRDKSKTGIFYGYTF; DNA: TGTGCCACCAGCAGAGATAAAAGTAAGACAGGGATCTTCTATGGCTACACCTTC
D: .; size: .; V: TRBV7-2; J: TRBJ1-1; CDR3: CASSLSGNTEAFF; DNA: TGTGCCAGCAGCTTGTCAGGGAACACTGAAGCTTTCTTT
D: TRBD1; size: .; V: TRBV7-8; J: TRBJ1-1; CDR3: CASTRGQGNTEAFF; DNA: TGTGCCAGCACAAGGGGACAGGGGAATACTGAAGCTTTCTTT
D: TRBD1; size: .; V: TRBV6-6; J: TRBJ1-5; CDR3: CASRTRTGSNQPQHF; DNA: TGTGCCAGCAGAACCCGGACAGGGAGCAATCAGCCCCAGCATTTT
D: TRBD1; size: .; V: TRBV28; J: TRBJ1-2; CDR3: CASSPGTVWDGYTF; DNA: TGTGCCAGCAGCCCCGGGACAGTTTGGGATGGCTACACCTTC
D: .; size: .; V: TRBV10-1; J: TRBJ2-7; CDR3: CASSEGGSYEQYF; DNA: TGCGCCAGCAGTGAAGGGGGCTCCTACGAGCAGTACTTC
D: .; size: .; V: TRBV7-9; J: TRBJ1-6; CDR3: CASIDSYNSPLHF; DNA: TGTGCCAGCATTGACAGCTATAATTCACCCCTCCACTTT
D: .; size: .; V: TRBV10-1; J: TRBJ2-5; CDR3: CASSVTSEETQYF; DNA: TGCGCCAGCAGTGTAACCTCGGAGGAGACCCAGTACTTC
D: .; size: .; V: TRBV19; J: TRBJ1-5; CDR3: CASKMLYEGGYNQPQHF; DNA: TGTGCCAGTAAGATGCTGTATGAGGGAGGATATAATCAGCCCCAGCATTTT
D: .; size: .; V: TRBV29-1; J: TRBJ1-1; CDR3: CSVTSIDRAFF; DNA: TGCAGCGTCACCTCTATCGATCGAGCTTTCTTT
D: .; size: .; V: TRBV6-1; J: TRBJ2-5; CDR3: CASSGGRGKETQYF; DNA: TGTGCCAGCAGTGGAGGTCGGGGGAAAGAGACCCAGTACTTC
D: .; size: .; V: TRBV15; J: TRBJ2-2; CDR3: CATSLQGYTGELFF; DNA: TGTGCCACCAGCCTTCAGGGGTACACCGGGGAGCTGTTTTTT
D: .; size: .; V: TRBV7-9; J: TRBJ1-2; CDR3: CASSLGTANYGYTF; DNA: TGTGCCAGCAGCTTAGGGACAGCTAACTATGGCTACACCTTC
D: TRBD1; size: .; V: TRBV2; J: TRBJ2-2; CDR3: CAIPGQGETGELFF; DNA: TGTGCCATCCCCGGACAGGGGGAAACCGGGGAGCTGTTTTTT
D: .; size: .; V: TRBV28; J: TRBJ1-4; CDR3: CASSLAGGTTNEKLFF; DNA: TGTGCCAGCAGTTTAGCCGGGGGGACAACTAATGAAAAACTGTTTTTT
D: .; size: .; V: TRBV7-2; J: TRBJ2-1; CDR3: CASSLFQKYNEQFF; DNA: TGTGCCAGCAGCTTATTTCAGAAATACAATGAGCAGTTCTTC
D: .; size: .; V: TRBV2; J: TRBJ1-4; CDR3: CASSSGLEKLFF; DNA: TGTGCCAGCAGTTCAGGGCTAGAAAAACTGTTTTTT
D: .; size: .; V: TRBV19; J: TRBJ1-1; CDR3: CASSPSGGAGTEAFF; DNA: TGTGCCAGTAGTCCTAGTGGTGGGGCGGGGACTGAAGCTTTCTTT
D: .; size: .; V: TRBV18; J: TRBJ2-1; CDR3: CASSLLNNEQFF; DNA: TGTGCCAGCTCACTACTAAACAATGAGCAGTTCTTC
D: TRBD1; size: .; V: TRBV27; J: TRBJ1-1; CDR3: CASSSADRLNTEAFF; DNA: TGTGCCAGCAGTTCCGCGGACAGGCTGAACACTGAAGCTTTCTTT
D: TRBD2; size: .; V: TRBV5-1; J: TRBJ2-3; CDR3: CASSLEGAGGIDTQYF; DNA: TGCGCCAGCAGCTTGGAGGGAGCGGGGGGGATAGATACGCAGTATTTT
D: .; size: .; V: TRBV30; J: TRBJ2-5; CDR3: CAWSVGSHQETQYF; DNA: TGTGCCTGGAGTGTAGGTAGCCACCAAGAGACCCAGTACTTC
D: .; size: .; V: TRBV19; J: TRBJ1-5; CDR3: CASSRTQNQPQHF; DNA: TGTGCCAGTAGTAGGACACAAAATCAGCCCCAGCATTTT
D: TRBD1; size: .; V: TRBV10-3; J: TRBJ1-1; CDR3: CAISGSGGRANTEAFF; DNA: TGTGCCATCAGTGGGTCAGGGGGCAGGGCGAACACTGAAGCTTTCTTT
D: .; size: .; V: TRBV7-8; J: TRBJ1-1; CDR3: CASSFQQSEAFF; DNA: TGTGCCAGCAGCTTTCAACAGAGTGAAGCTTTCTTT
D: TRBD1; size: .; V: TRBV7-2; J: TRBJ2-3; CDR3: CASSLDRVRTDTQYF; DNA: TGTGCCAGCAGCTTGGACAGGGTTAGAACAGATACGCAGTATTTT
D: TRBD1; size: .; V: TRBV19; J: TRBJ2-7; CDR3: CASSRDSSFYEQYF; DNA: TGTGCCAGTAGTAGGGACAGTTCCTTCTACGAGCAGTACTTC
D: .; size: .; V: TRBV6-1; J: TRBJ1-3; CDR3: CASSEQQLSAGNTIYF; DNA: TGTGCCAGCAGTGAACAACAGTTATCAGCTGGAAACACCATATATTTT
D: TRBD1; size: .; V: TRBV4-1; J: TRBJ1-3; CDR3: CASSQGQGINTIYF; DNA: TGCGCCAGCAGCCAAGGACAGGGAATAAACACCATATATTTT
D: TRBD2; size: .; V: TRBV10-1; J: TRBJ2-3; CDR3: CASSESTSGGSDTQYF; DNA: TGCGCCAGCAGTGAGTCGACTAGCGGGGGGTCGGATACGCAGTATTTT
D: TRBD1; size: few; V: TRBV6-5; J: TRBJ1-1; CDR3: CASSYRWTGVGPEAFF; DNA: TGTGCCAGCAGTTACCGGTGGACAGGGGTGGGGCCTGAAGCTTTCTTT
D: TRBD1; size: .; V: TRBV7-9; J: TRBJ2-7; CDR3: CASSKGQEAKQYF; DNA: TGTGCCAGCAGCAAGGGACAGGAAGCTAAGCAGTACTTC